The clone carrying this TCR beta chain came up a few times. The antigen remains undetermined. This entry comes from a study of T cell responses to AZD1222 COVID-19 vaccine. Study results and caveats: Repertoires were sampled only after the peak T cell response. Unmutated variant regions are reportedly the target of nearly half of TCRs that are spike-specific. Donors were chiefly white British, with a greater number of females, and clonal diversity was perhaps underestimated. Vaccine-associated CD4 TCRs spanned spike, dominant at 160-218 and 743-854.

Germline V CDR1 and CDR2: SGDLS, YYNGEE. V gave up 4 bases and J gave up 5 bases, with 7 bases separating them. CDR3 length: 12 amino acids. Assay: immunoSEQ multiplex PCR; the TCRdb copy retains only in-frame clones and omits some. The table shows under 150,000 clones, with just over 85% occurring only once. The material sequenced was peripheral blood, taken on day 0 of AZD1222 vaccination. The source is an adult in good health. The chain carries TRBV9 and TRBJ2-1; unclear D gene. Written as DNA, the CDR3 is TGTGCCAGCAGCCCGTTAAACAATGAGCAGTTCTTC. Its protein is CASSPLNNEQFF.